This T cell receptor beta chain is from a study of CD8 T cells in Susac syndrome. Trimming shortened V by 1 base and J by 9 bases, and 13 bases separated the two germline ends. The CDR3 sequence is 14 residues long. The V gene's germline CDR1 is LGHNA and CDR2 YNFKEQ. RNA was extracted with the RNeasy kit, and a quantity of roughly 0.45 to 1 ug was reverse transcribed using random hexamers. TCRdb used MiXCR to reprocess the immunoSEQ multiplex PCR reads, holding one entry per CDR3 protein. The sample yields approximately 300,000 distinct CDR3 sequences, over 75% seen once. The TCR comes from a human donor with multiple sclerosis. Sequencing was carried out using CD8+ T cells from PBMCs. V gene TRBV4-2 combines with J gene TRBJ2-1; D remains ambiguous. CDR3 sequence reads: CASSQVGGKGEQFF. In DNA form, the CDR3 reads TGTGCCAGCAGCCAAGTCGGTGGGAAGGGTGAGCAGTTCTTC.